This TCR beta chain originates from a study of T cells in Graves' hyperthyroidism and ophthalmopathy. Whole-study findings and limits: Ophthalmopathy and stable hyperthyroidism were told apart by a 13 V-J model.

The source material, RNA transcripts, was used to amplify TCR beta CDR3 regions. First-round RT-PCR targeting the TCR CDR3 was performed with the HTBI primer set. One entry per CDR3 protein results from TCRdb running MiXCR on the multiplex PCR reads. Of hundreds of thousands of distinct CDR3 sequences in the sample, 15% to 20% were seen once. This clonotype was seen more than once but under ten times. Its specificity is unknown. V dropped 5 bases and J dropped 7; count of bases not matched to a gene: 6. CDR1 and CDR2 from the germline V gene are LNHDA and SQIVND (reference sequence). The CDR3 has 13 residues.

This TCR was recovered from a woman between 18 and 29 years old with Graves' ophthalmopathy. The material sequenced was blood. The chain couples TRBV19 to TRBJ1-2; 8 nucleotides match TRBD1. For the CDR3, the DNA is TGTGCCAGTAGTCCCGACAGGGGAGGTGGCTACACCTTC. Protein product: CASSPDRGGGYTF.